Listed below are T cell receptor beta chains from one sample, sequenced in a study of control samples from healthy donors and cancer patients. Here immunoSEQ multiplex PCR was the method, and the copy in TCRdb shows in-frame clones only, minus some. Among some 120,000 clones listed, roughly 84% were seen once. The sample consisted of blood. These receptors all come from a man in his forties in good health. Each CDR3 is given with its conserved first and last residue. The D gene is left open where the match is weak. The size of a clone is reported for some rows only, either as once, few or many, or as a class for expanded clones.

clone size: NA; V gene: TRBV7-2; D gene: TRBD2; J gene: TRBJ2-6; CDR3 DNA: TGTGCCAGACGTGGACTAGCGGGGGTTGGGGCCAACGTCCTGACTTTC; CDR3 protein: CARRGLAGVGANVLTF
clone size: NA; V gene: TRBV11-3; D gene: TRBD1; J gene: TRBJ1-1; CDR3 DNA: TGTGCCAGCAGCCACAGGACAGGGACCTATATCCCTGAAGCTTTCTTT; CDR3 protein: CASSHRTGTYIPEAFF
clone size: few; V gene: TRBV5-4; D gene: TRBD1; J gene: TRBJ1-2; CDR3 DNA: TGTGCCAGCAGCCGCGCTTTGGACAGGGGAATTTACTATGGCTACACCTTC; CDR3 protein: CASSRALDRGIYYGYTF
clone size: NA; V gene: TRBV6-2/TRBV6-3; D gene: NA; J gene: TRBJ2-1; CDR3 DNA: TGTGCCAGCAGTTACAGGGCCTTGGGTGAGCAGTTCTTC; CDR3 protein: CASSYRALGEQFF
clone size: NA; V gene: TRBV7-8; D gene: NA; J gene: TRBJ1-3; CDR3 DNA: TGTGCCAGCAGCTCCCAGGCTGGAAACACCATATATTTT; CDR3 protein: CASSSQAGNTIYF
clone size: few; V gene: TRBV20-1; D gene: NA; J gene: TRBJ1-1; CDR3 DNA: TGCAGTGCTCCCCAATCCCGAGCTTTCTTT; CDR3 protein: CSAPQSRAFF
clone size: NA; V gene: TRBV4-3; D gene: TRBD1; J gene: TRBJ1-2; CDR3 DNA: TGCGCCAGCAGCCAAGGTGGTTGGAACAGGGGATTTCGTGGCTACACCTTC; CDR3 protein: CASSQGGWNRGFRGYTF
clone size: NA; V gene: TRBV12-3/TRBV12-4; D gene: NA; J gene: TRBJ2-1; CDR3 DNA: TGTGCCAGCAGTTTAGGTCCCGGGAGTGAGCAGTTCTTC; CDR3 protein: CASSLGPGSEQFF
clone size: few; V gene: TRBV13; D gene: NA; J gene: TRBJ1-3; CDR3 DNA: TGTGCCAGCAGGTCTGGGGGAAACACCATATATTTT; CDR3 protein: CASRSGGNTIYF
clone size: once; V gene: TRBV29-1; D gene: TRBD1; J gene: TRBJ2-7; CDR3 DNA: TGCAGCGTTTCCTCCGGGACAGGGGGCATCAACGAGCAGTACTTC; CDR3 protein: CSVSSGTGGINEQYF
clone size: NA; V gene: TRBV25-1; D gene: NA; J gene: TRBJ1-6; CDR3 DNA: TGTGCCAGCAGTGAAGTCGCAGGGAGTTCACCCCTCCACTTT; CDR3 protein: CASSEVAGSSPLHF
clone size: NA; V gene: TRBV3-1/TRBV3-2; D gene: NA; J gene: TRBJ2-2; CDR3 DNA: TGTGCCAGCAGCCAAGTAGCAGGGTCCGGGGAGCTGTTTTTT; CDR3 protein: CASSQVAGSGELFF
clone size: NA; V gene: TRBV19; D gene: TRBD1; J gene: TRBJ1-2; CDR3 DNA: TGTGCCAGTAGTACAGGGGGAGCTAACTATGGCTACACCTTC; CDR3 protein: CASSTGGANYGYTF
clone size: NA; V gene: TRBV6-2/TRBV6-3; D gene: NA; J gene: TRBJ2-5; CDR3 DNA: TGTGCCAGCAGCGTACTAGCACCCCCAGAGACCCAGTACTTC; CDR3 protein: CASSVLAPPETQYF
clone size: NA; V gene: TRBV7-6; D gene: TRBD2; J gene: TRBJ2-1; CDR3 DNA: TGTGCCAGCAGCTTAGAGGCTAGCGGGGGTGATTACAATGAGCAGTTCTTC; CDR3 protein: CASSLEASGGDYNEQFF
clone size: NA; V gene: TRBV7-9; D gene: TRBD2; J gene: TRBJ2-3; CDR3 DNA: TGTGCCAGCAGTCTCGGACTAGCGGGGATCCGTGCAGATACGCAGTATTTT; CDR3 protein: CASSLGLAGIRADTQYF
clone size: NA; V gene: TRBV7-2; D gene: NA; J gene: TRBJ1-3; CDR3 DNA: TGTGCCAGCAGCTTAGTGGCGGATTTGGGGGGAAACACCATATATTTT; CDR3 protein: CASSLVADLGGNTIYF
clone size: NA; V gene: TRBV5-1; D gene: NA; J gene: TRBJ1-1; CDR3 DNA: TGCGCCAGCAGCTTCCAAGGGCCTGAAGCTTTCTTT; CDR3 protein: CASSFQGPEAFF
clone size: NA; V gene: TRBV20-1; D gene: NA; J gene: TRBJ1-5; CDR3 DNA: TGCAGTGCTAGTATATCTGACAATCAGCCCCAGCATTTT; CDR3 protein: CSASISDNQPQHF
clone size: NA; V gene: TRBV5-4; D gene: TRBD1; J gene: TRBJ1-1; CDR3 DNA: TGTGCCAGCAGCTTGTGGCAGGGGGTGAACACTGAAGCTTTCTTT; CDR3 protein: CASSLWQGVNTEAFF
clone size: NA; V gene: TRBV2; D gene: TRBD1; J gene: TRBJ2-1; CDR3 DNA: TGTGCCAGCAGGGGGGACAGGTACAATGAGCAGTTCTTC; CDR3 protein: CASRGDRYNEQFF
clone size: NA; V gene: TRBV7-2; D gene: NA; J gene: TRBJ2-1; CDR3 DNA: TGTGCCAGCAGCCCGCAGGGTGGCAATGAGCAGTTCTTC; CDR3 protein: CASSPQGGNEQFF
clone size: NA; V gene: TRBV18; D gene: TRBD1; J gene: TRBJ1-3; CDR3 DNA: TGTGCCAGCTCACCAGGGACAGGGGAGGCTGGAAACACCATATATTTT; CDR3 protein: CASSPGTGEAGNTIYF
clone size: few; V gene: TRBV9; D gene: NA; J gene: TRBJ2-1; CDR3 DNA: TGTGCCAGCAGCGTAATCCAAAACAATGAGCAGTTCTTC; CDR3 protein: CASSVIQNNEQFF
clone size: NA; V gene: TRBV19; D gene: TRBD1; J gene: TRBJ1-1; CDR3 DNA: TGTGCCAGTAGTCAAACAGGGGTGAGGAACACTGAAGCTTTCTTT; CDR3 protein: CASSQTGVRNTEAFF
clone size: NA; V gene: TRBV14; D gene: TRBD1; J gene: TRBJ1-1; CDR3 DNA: TGTGCCAGCACCCTTGGACAGGGGGCGTACACTGAAGCTTTCTTT; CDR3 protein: CASTLGQGAYTEAFF
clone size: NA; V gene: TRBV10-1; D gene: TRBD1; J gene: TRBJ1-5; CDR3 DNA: TGCGCCAGCGGACAGGGAGATCAGCCCCAGCATTTT; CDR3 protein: CASGQGDQPQHF
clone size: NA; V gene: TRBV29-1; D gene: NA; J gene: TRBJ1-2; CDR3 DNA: TGCAGCGTCTCTGACATTGGGTATGGCTACACCTTC; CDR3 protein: CSVSDIGYGYTF
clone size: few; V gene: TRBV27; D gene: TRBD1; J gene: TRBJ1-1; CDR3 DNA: TGTGCCAGCAGGATCGCCGCGACAGGGCGGCACACTGAAGCTTTCTTT; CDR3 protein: CASRIAATGRHTEAFF
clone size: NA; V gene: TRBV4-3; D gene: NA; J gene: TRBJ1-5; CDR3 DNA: TGCGCCAGCAGCCAAGATACCTCCAGATATCAGCCCCAGCATTTT; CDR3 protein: CASSQDTSRYQPQHF
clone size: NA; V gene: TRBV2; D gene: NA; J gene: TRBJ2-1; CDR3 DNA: TGTGCCAGCAGTGAATGGAGAACAGGGATGAATGAGCAGTTCTTC; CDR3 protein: CASSEWRTGMNEQFF
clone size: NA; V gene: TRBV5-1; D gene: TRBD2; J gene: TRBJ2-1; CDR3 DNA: TGCGCCAGCAGCTTGCGCGGGGGGCACCGTGACGATGAGCAGTTCTTC; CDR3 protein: CASSLRGGHRDDEQFF
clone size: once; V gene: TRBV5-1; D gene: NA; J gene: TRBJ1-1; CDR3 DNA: TGCGCCAGCAAGGCGAACACTGAAGCTTTCTTT; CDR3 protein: CASKANTEAFF
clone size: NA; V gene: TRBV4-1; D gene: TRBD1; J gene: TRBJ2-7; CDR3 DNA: TGCGCCAGCAGCCAAGGACAGGGGGGACCCTACGAGCAGTACTTC; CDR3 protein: CASSQGQGGPYEQYF
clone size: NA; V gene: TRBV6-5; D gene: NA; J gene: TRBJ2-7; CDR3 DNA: TGTGCCAGCAGAAACAGGGGTGGGGGGTACGAGCAGTACTTC; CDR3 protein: CASRNRGGGYEQYF
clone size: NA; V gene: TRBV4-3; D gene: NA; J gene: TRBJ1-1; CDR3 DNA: TGCGCCAGCAGTCCCGTGGGGGGGAACACTGAAGCTTTCTTT; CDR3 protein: CASSPVGGNTEAFF
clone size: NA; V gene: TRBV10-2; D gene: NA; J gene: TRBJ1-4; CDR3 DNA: TGCGCCAGCAGTGATGCACCCGCAACTAATGAAAAACTGTTTTTT; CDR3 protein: CASSDAPATNEKLFF
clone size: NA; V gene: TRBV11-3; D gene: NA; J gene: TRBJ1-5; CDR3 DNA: TGTGCCAGCAGCCGACAGATCAATCAGCCCCAGCATTTT; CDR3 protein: CASSRQINQPQHF
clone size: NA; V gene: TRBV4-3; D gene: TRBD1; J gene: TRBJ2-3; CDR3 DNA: TGCGCCAGCAGCCCGGGACAGCTTAGCACAGATACGCAGTATTTT; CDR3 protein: CASSPGQLSTDTQYF
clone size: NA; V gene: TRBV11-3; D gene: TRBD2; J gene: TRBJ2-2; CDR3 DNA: TGTGCCAGCAGCCCTTTGCGGGGGGGCGCCACCGGGGAGCTGTTTTTT; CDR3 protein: CASSPLRGGATGELFF
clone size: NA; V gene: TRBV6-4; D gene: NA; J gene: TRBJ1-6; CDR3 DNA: TGTGCCAGCAGTGAAGGGGAAGGTTCACCCCTCCACTTT; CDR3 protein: CASSEGEGSPLHF
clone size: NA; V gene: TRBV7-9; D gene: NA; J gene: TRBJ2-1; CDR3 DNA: TGTGCCAGCAGTCTAGATGAGGGGCTGACGGGCTATGAGCAGTTCTTC; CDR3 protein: CASSLDEGLTGYEQFF
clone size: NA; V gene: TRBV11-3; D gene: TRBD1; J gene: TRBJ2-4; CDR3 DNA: TGTGCCAGCAGCGCACCATACCGGGACAGGGTTCGGAGCATTCAGTACTTC; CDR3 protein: CASSAPYRDRVRSIQYF
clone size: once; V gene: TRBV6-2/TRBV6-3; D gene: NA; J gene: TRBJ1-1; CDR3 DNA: TGTGCCAGCAGTCAAAACCCACCAGGGATCACTGAAGCTTTCTTT; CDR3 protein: CASSQNPPGITEAFF
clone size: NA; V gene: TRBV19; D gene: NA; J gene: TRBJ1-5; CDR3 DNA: TGTGCCAGTAGTATCGGAGGGGGGAGCAATCAGCCCCAGCATTTT; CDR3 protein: CASSIGGGSNQPQHF
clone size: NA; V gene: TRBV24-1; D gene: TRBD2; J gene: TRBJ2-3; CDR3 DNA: TGTGCCACCAGTGATTTTGAAGCGGGGGCCACAGATACGCAGTATTTT; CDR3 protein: CATSDFEAGATDTQYF
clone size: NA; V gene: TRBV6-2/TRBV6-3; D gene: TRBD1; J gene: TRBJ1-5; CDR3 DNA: TGTGCCAGCAGTTCCCCCACGGGACAGGGAAATCAGCCCCAGCATTTT; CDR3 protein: CASSSPTGQGNQPQHF
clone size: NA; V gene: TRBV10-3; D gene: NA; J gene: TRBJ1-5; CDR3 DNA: TGTGCCATCAGTGACGGGGTCGGAAATCAGCCCCAGCATTTT; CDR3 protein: CAISDGVGNQPQHF
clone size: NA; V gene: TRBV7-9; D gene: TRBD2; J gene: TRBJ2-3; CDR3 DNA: TGTGCCAGCAGCCACCGCTTAAGCGGGGTATTAGATACGCAGTATTTT; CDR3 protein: CASSHRLSGVLDTQYF
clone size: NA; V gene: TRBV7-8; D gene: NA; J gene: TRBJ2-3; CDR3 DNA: TGTGCCAGCAGCTTATGGGGGCATGGGACAGATACGCAGTATTTT; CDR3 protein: CASSLWGHGTDTQYF
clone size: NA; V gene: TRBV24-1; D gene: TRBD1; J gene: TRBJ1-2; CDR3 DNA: TGTGCCACCAGGGGGGACAGCAACTATGGCTACACCTTC; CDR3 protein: CATRGDSNYGYTF
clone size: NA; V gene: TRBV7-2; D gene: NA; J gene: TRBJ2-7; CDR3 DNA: TGTGCCAGCAGCCACCCGGGCAGGGCGGACTCCTACGAGCAGTACTTC; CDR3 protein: CASSHPGRADSYEQYF